These 8 T cell receptor beta chains were all obtained from the same sample, sequenced in a study of radiotherapy plus CTLA-4 blockade in lung cancer. The method was immunoSEQ multiplex PCR; TCRdb's version includes in-frame clones alone and lacks a portion of them. The repertoire holds around 90,000 clones, with about 83% as singletons. This specimen consisted of peripheral blood, obtained from a patient treated with radiotherapy plus ipilimumab. The receptors were sampled from a human donor with non-small cell lung cancer who had stable disease on radiotherapy plus ipilimumab.

With respect to this clone: Other DNA sequences in this specimen translate into the identical CDR3. The CDR3 sequence is CASSRGLAGSGEQFF. The CDR3, as DNA: TGCGCCAGCAGCCGAGGACTAGCGGGATCGGGAGAGCAGTTCTTC. This rearrangement joins TRBV4-1 to TRBJ2-1, with 12 nucleotides matching TRBD2. After removal of 4 bases from V and 10 bases from J, the junction contained 8 bases not matched to a gene. The CDR3 extends over 15 amino acids. Germline CDR1 MGHRA, CDR2 YSYEKL.

This chain connects TRBV2 to TRBJ1-6, with TRBD1 matching 9 bases. The germline CDR1 and CDR2 sequences are SNHLY and FYNNEI. The CDR3 loop spans 14 amino acids. With V trimmed by 2 bases and J by 9 bases, 2 bases remained unmatched. The CDR3 here is CASSERDRVSPLHF. Written as DNA, the CDR3 is TGTGCCAGCAGTGAACGGGACAGGGTTTCACCCCTCCACTTT.

The chain is built from TRBV13 and TRBJ2-5; maybe TRBD1 (6 bases). The CDR3 spans 16 residues. V gave up 4 bases and J gave up 2 bases, with 17 bases separating them. Germline CDR1 reads PRHDT; CDR2 reads FYEKMQ (reference sequence). The CDR3, as DNA: TGTGCCAGCAGCTCTGCCGAGACAGGTTCGCAAGAGACCCAGTACTTC. Its translation is CASSSAETGSQETQYF.

The chain combines TRBV2 with TRBJ2-2, with D tentatively TRBD1 (6 bases). The CDR3 extends over 15 amino acids. Germline V CDR1 and CDR2: SNHLY, FYNNEI. V lost 6 bases to trimming and J lost 2 bases, with 13 bases between them. Written as DNA, the CDR3 is TGTGCCAGCAGATCGACAGGATCAAACACCGGGGAGCTGTTTTTT. As protein: CASRSTGSNTGELFF.

This clone has just a few counts. The chain employs TRBV10-2 and TRBJ1-2; 7 nucleotides line up with TRBD1. In germline, CDR1 is WSHSY, CDR2 SAAADI. This CDR3 region has 13 residues. V shed 8 bases, J shed 0 bases, and the junction held 3 bases outside the gene matches. CDR3 coding DNA: TGCGCCAGCCGACAGGGTACTAACTATGGCTACACCTTC. It yields the protein CASRQGTNYGYTF.

The rearrangement uses TRBV28 and TRBJ1-6, with no clear D. The V gene's germline CDR1 is MDHEN and CDR2 SYDVKM. The CDR3 consists of 15 residues. The germline V and J ends were trimmed by 6 bases and 6 bases, with 15 bases remaining between them. The CDR3: CASRSFNSPNSPLHF. CDR3 coding DNA: TGTGCCAGCAGATCATTTAACAGCCCTAATTCACCCCTCCACTTT.

The chain uses TRBV9 and TRBJ2-5, with 12 bases that match TRBD1. The junction had 8 bases not matched to a gene; V was cut back by 4 bases and J by 4 bases. The germline V gene has CDR1 SGDLS and CDR2 YYNGEE. The CDR3 sequence is 16 residues long. The CDR3 DNA is TGTGCCAGCAGCCCGGGACAGGGGGCGTTTGGAGAGACCCAGTACTTC. It specifies CASSPGQGAFGETQYF.

V usage is TRBV18 and J usage is TRBJ1-2; tentative D call: TRBD1 (5 bases). Between the trimmed V and J ends, which lost 3 bases and 6 bases, there was a span of 11 bases. The CDR3 consists of 13 residues. Germline assignment: CDR1 KGHSH and CDR2 LQKENI. The CDR3 reads CASSPQGLDGYTF. The CDR3 DNA reads TGTGCCAGCTCACCGCAGGGACTCGATGGCTACACCTTC. Together with reference TRBV18 and TRBJ1-2, the CDR3 gives the full variable domain: NAGVMQNPRHLVRRRGQEARLRCSPMKGHSHVYWYRQLPEEGLKFMVYLQKENIIDESGMPKERFSAEFPKEGPSILRIQQVVRGDSAAYFCASSPQGLDGYTFGSGTRLTVV.